This T cell receptor beta chain appears in the sequencing data of a study of cytomegalovirus exposure and HLA in healthy donors. This PCR relied on a set of 60 Vbeta primers and 13 Jbeta primers. Measured with immunoSEQ multiplex PCR; TCRdb has only the in-frame clones, and not every one. There are some 160,000 clones in the sample; over 70% occur only once, and approximately 1.6% lies in the top ten. Healthy bone marrow donors made up the cohort. This CDR3 is built from 13 residues. Germline assignment: CDR1 LNHDA and CDR2 SQIVND (reference sequence). The trim removed 9 bases at V and 0 bases at J, leaving 4 bases unmatched. In the case of this clone: No antigen is known for it.

General study points: A later analysis showed TCR association rates differing by HLA locus, peaking at DRB1 and lowest at HLA-C. Later work associated fewer than 20,000 TCR beta sequences with HLA alleles at 0.05 false discovery rate.

This chain links TRBV19 with TRBJ1-1; 7 bases are shared with TRBD1. This receptor was taken from a woman aged 40 to 50 in good health and CMV-seronegative. Material: PBMCs. CDR3 in amino acids: CASQGQMNTEAFF. The CDR3 coding sequence is TGTGCCAGCCAGGGACAGATGAACACTGAAGCTTTCTTT.